A single sample is the source of the 23 T cell receptor beta chains below, sequenced in a study of blood T cell repertoires in COVID-19. The method was immunoSEQ multiplex PCR; TCRdb's version includes in-frame clones alone and lacks a portion of them. This repertoire shows approximately 74,000 clones, 79% found once; its top ten account for roughly 48%. Specimen: peripheral blood. All receptors come from a human donor in a cohort sampled during active COVID-19.

Details on this clone: One junction end disagrees with the germline gene, perhaps due to a read error. The V and J genes are TRBV27 and TRBJ1-1; a weak D match, TRBD1 (6 bases). Germline V lookup: CDR1 MNHEY, CDR2 SMNVEV (reference sequence). The CDR3 spans 16 residues. The CDR3 is CASSLRGSRENAEAFF. The CDR3 DNA is TGTGCCAGCAGTTTAAGGGGGAGCAGGGAGAACGCTGAAGCTTTCTTT.

The chain uses TRBV6-1 and TRBJ2-2; TRBD2 matches 8 bases. The CDR3 totals 16 residues. Losses at the gene ends were 1 base for V and 6 bases for J; bases not matched to a gene: 7. The germline V gene encodes CDR1 MNHNS and CDR2 SASEGT. The chain's CDR3 is CASSEGQTSGAGELFF. The CDR3 DNA is TGTGCCAGCAGTGAAGGGCAAACTAGCGGCGCCGGGGAGCTGTTTTTT.

The chain has TRBV5-1 and TRBJ2-3, with 12 bases lining up with TRBD2. Losses at the gene ends were 1 base for V and 5 bases for J; bases not matched to a gene: 5. The CDR3 has 16 amino acids. Germline V gene sequence: CDR1 SGHRS, CDR2 YFSETQ. Written as DNA, the CDR3 is TGCGCCAGCAGCTTGCCTCTAGCGGGAGGGCTAGATACGCAGTATTTT. Its translation: CASSLPLAGGLDTQYF.

This sequence joins TRBV24-1 and TRBJ2-3, with 9 nucleotides matching TRBD1. V lost 3 bases to trimming and J lost 6 bases; unmatched junction nucleotides: 6. Germline assignment: CDR1 KGHDR and CDR2 SFDVKD. This CDR3 has 15 residues. The CDR3 here is CATSDTGTGRDTQYF. CDR3 bases: TGTGCCACCAGTGATACCGGGACAGGGAGGGATACGCAGTATTTT.

This sequence joins TRBV5-1 and TRBJ2-7; TRBD2 aligns across 8 bases. After removal of 4 bases from V and 4 bases from J, the junction contained 10 bases not matched to a gene. The CDR3 runs 15 residues. Germline assignment: CDR1 SGHRS and CDR2 YFSETQ. The CDR3 DNA sequence: TGCGCCAGCAGCCCCAGCGCGGGGGGCGTATACGAGCAGTACTTC. This gives the protein CASSPSAGGVYEQYF.

V usage is TRBV5-6 and J usage is TRBJ1-4; D remains unclear. V dropped 1 base and J dropped 8 bases, with 9 bases sitting between them. The CDR3 length is 13 residues. Germline loops: CDR1 SGHDT, CDR2 YYEEEE. The DNA of the CDR3 is TGTGCCAGCAGCTTGATAGGAGGGGAAAAACTGTTTTTT. Translating it yields CASSLIGGEKLFF.

This clone was seen a few times. V and J are TRBV15 and TRBJ1-5, with D tentatively TRBD1 (5 bases). The V end lost 0 bases, the J end lost 5 bases, and 11 bases lay between the germline ends. The CDR3 spans 15 residues. Germline assignment: CDR1 LNHNV and CDR2 YYDKDF (reference sequence). In nucleotides, the CDR3 is TGTGCCACCAGCAGAGATGGGACTGAGGATCAGCCCCAGCATTTT. Amino acids: CATSRDGTEDQPQHF.

This clone turned up a few times. The chain uses TRBV29-1 and TRBJ2-5; a possible D gene is TRBD2 (5 bases). Germline values: CDR1 SQVTM, CDR2 ANQGSEA. V lost 3 bases to trimming and J lost 5 bases, with 10 bases between them. CDR3 length: 12 amino acids. CDR3 region: CSVERAAETQYF. The DNA for the CDR3 is TGCAGCGTTGAGCGGGCAGCGGAGACCCAGTACTTC.

The CDR3 reads CASSPRAPGQGDAGELFF. The CDR3 DNA is TGTGCCAGCTCACCTCGAGCCCCGGGACAGGGTGATGCCGGGGAGCTGTTTTTT. This sequence joins TRBV18 and TRBJ2-2; 9 bases are shared with TRBD1. Germline V gene sequence: CDR1 KGHSH, CDR2 LQKENI. This CDR3 is built from 18 residues. With 3 bases clipped from V and 6 bases from J, the junction kept 14 bases outside the gene matches.

This rearrangement joins TRBV2 to TRBJ2-2; D call uncertain. V was pared by 7 bases and J by 6 bases, with 9 bases between. The CDR3 totals 12 residues. CDR1 is SNHLY, CDR2 FYNNEI, per germline. The CDR3 protein is CASKYEAGELFF. CDR3 DNA: TGTGCCAGCAAGTATGAGGCCGGGGAGCTGTTTTTT.

The chain carries TRBV7-8 and TRBJ2-7, with D possibly matching TRBD1 (6 bases). Germline assignment: CDR1 SGHVS and CDR2 FQNEAQ. The CDR3 length is 16 residues. Deletions cut 7 bases from V and 3 bases from J, with 22 bases between. In nucleotides, the CDR3 is TGTGCCAGCACCTCCTGGGGCAGGGACACTTACTACGAGCAGTACTTC. Its protein product is CASTSWGRDTYYEQYF. The full variable domain, in which reference TRBV7-8 and TRBJ2-7 provide the parts outside the CDR3, is GAGVSQSPRYKVAKRGQDVALRCDPISGHVSLFWYQQALGQGPEFLTYFQNEAQLDKSGLPSDRFFAERPEGSVSTLKIQRTQQEDSAVYLCASTSWGRDTYYEQYFGPGTRLTVT.

Here the CDR3 DNA reads TGTGCCAGCAGCCTGAGGGGGTCCAAAAACATTCAGTACTTC. Residues: CASSLRGSKNIQYF. The chain employs TRBV7-2 and TRBJ2-4; a weak D match, TRBD1 (6 bases). The CDR3 consists of 14 residues. CDR1 is SGHTA, CDR2 FQGNSA, per germline. The ends were cut back, 5 bases at V and 2 bases at J, with 10 bases in the middle.

The CDR3 region is CASSQVAGFEQYF. The CDR3 region has the DNA TGTGCCAGTAGTCAAGTGGCGGGGTTCGAGCAGTACTTC. The chain links TRBV19 to TRBJ2-7; D might be TRBD2 (6 bases). The V end was cut by 5 bases, the J end by 6 bases, with 14 bases between. The CDR3 has 13 amino acids. The germline V gene encodes CDR1 LNHDA and CDR2 SQIVND (reference sequence).

J is TRBJ1-5 and V is TRBV28, with TRBD1 identical over 10 bases. The CDR3 runs 15 residues. The ends lost 2 bases at V and 7 bases at J; junction bases unmatched: 5. Germline CDR1 reads MDHEN; CDR2 reads SYDVKM. The DNA of the CDR3 is TGTGCCAGCAGTTTAGGGACAGGGGATTACCAGCCCCAGCATTTT. Amino acid sequence: CASSLGTGDYQPQHF.

The chain is built from TRBV19 and TRBJ1-2; the match to TRBD1 covers 10 bases. CDR1 and CDR2 (germline): LNHDA, SQIVND (reference sequence). The ends lost 3 bases at V and 4 bases at J; junction bases unmatched: 5. The CDR3 loop spans 15 amino acids. In nucleotides, the CDR3 is TGTGCCAGTAGTATTCCGGGACAGGGGAGCTATGGCTACACCTTC. Residues: CASSIPGQGSYGYTF.

This clone appeared once. The chain links TRBV7-6 to TRBJ1-6; no definite D call. Germline V gene data show CDR1 as SGHVS and CDR2 as FNYEAQ. This CDR3 comprises 17 residues. Trimming took off 5 bases at V and 0 bases at J, with 14 bases between the two ends. The CDR3 spells CASSLEAVSSYNSPLHF. As DNA, the CDR3 is TGTGCCAGCAGCCTAGAGGCGGTGAGCTCCTATAATTCACCCCTCCACTTT.

This chain joins TRBV12-5 and TRBJ1-5; 7 bases match TRBD1. V was pared by 4 bases and J by 3 bases, with 12 bases of the junction left unmatched. CDR1 and CDR2 (germline): LGHNT, FRNRAP. The CDR3 is 17 amino acids. Here the CDR3 reads CASGSLWTGAFNQPQHF. The CDR3, as DNA: TGTGCTAGTGGTTCCCTCTGGACAGGAGCCTTCAATCAGCCCCAGCATTTT.

The chain is built from TRBV2 and TRBJ2-3, with 10 bases that match TRBD2. Trimming removed 6 bases from V and 1 base from J; junction bases left unmatched: 7. The CDR3 is made up of 16 amino acids. Germline CDR1 and CDR2: SNHLY and FYNNEI. The CDR3 protein is CASSGLAGDRTDTQYF. Here the CDR3 DNA reads TGTGCCAGCAGCGGTCTAGCGGGAGACCGCACAGATACGCAGTATTTT.

This clone was detected a few times. The V call is TRBV7-8, the J call TRBJ1-5, with D perhaps matching TRBD1 (5 bases). This CDR3 comprises 15 residues. Looked up from germline, CDR1 is SGHVS and CDR2 is FQNEAQ. Trimming stripped 1 base from V and 4 bases from J, with 11 bases between. The DNA of the CDR3 is TGTGCCAGCAGCTTAGGGGCCCAGGGTAATCAGCCCCAGCATTTT. As protein: CASSLGAQGNQPQHF.

V usage is TRBV7-9 and J usage is TRBJ1-1; 12 nucleotides agree with TRBD1. The trim removed 2 bases at V and 0 bases at J, leaving 7 bases unmatched. This CDR3 is 18 amino acids long. Germline-derived CDR1 and CDR2 are SEHNR and FQNEAQ (reference sequence). CDR3 sequence (DNA): TGTGCCAGCAGCTTATTTGGGACAGGGGGCCATCTGAACACTGAAGCTTTCTTT. It yields the protein CASSLFGTGGHLNTEAFF.

The chain carries TRBV6-5 and TRBJ2-7; possible D gene TRBD2, 5 bases. V dropped 6 bases and J dropped 2 bases, with 17 bases sitting between them. The CDR3 contains 15 residues. Germline CDR1 MNHEY, CDR2 SVGAGI. The CDR3 bases are TGTGCCAGCAGCCCCCAGATAGCGACCACCTACGAGCAGTACTTC. Translation gives CASSPQIATTYEQYF.

This clone came up once. The rearrangement joins TRBV2 to TRBJ1-6; D is ambiguous. V was clipped by 1 base and J by 8 bases, with 9 bases between them. Germline-derived CDR1 and CDR2 are SNHLY and FYNNEI. The CDR3 loop spans 14 amino acids. The CDR3 nucleotides read TGTGCCAGCAGTGAAGTTCGTCAGTATTCACCCCTCCACTTT. Its translation: CASSEVRQYSPLHF. Looking up the rest from reference TRBV2 and TRBJ1-6 gives the full variable domain: EPEVTQTPSHQVTQMGQEVILRCVPISNHLYFYWYRQILGQKVEFLVSFYNNEISEKSEIFDDQFSVERPDGSNFTLKIRSTKLEDSAMYFCASSEVRQYSPLHFGNGTRLTVT.

The V call is TRBV12-5, the J call TRBJ2-7; possibly TRBD1 for D (6 bases). Trimming cost V 9 bases and J 0 bases, with 18 bases left between them. The CDR3 is made up of 15 amino acids. The V gene's germline CDR1 is LGHNT and CDR2 FRNRAP. CDR3 DNA: TGTGCTAGAAATATCTCGTCGGGACACTCCTACGAGCAGTACTTC. Its translation is CARNISSGHSYEQYF.